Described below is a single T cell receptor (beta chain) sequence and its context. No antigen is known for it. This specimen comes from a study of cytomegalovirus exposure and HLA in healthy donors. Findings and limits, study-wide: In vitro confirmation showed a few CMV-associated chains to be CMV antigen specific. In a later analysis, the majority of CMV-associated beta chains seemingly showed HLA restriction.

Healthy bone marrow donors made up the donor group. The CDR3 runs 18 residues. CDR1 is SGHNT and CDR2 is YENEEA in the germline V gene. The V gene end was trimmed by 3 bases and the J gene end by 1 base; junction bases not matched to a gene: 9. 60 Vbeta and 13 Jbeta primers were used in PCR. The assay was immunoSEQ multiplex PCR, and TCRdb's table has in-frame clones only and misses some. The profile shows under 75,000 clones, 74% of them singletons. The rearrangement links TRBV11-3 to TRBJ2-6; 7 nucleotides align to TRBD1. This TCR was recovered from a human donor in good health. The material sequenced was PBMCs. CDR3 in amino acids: CASSFQQGLGSGANVLTF. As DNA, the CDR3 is TGTGCCAGCAGCTTTCAACAGGGGTTAGGATCTGGGGCCAACGTCCTGACTTTC.